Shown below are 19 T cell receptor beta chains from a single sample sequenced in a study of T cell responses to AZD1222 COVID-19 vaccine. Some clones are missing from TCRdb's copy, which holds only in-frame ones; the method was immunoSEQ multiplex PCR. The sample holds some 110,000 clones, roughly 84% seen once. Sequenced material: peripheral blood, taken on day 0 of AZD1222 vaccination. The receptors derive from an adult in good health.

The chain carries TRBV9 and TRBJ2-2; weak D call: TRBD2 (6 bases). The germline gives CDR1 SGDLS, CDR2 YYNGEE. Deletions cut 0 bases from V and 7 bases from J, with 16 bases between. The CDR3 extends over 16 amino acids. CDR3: CASSVGRSGVNGELFF. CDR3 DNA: TGTGCCAGCAGCGTAGGTCGGTCGGGAGTGAACGGGGAGCTGTTTTTT.

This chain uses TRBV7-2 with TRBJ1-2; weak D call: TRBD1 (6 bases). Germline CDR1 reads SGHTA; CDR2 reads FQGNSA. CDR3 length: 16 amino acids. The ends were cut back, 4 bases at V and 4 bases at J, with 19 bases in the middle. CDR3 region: CASSSYLGTQSYGYTF. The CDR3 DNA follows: TGTGCCAGCAGCTCCTACCTTGGGACACAAAGCTATGGCTACACCTTC.

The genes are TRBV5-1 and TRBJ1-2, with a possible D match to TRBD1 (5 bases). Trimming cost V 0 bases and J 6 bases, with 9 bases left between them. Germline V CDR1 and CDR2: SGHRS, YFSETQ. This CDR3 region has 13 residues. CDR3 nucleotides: TGCGCCAGCAGCTTGGAAGGGGAAGATGGCTACACCTTC. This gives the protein CASSLEGEDGYTF.

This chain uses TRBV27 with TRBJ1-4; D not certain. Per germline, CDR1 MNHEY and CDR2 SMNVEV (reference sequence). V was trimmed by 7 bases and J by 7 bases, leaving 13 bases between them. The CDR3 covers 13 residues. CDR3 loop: CASTVTFGEKLFF. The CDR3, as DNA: TGTGCCAGCACTGTGACTTTTGGTGAAAAACTGTTTTTT.

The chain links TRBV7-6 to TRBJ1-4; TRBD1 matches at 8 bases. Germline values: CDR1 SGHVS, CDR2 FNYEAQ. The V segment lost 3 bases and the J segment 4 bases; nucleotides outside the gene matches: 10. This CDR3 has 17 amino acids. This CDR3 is CASSFFPGGRLNEKLFF. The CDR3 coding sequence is TGTGCCAGCAGCTTTTTCCCAGGGGGCAGACTTAATGAAAAACTGTTTTTT.

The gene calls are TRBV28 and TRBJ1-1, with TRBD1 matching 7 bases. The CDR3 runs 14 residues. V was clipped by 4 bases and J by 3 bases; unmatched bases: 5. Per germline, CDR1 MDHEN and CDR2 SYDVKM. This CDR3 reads CASSYSGTDTEAFF. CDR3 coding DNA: TGTGCCAGCAGTTATTCGGGGACAGACACTGAAGCTTTCTTT.

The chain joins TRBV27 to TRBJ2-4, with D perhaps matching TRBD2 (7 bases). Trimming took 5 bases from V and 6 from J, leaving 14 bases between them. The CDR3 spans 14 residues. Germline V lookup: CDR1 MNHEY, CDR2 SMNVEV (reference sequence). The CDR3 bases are TGTGCCAGCAGTAGGGGGGGAGGGTTAAACATTCAGTACTTC. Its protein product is CASSRGGGLNIQYF.

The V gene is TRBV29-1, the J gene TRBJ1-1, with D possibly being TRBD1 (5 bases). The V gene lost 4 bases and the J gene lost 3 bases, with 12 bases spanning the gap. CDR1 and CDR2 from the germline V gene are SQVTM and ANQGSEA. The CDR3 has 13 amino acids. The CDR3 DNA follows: TGCAGCGTTGCCCGCAGGGCGGACACTGAAGCTTTCTTT. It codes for CSVARRADTEAFF.

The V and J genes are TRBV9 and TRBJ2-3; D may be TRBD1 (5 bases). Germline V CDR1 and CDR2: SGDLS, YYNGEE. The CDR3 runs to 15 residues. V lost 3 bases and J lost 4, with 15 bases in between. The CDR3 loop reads CASSALMGLADTQYF. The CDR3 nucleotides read TGTGCCAGCAGCGCCCTCATGGGGCTTGCAGATACGCAGTATTTT. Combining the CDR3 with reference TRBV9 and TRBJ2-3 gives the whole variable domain DSGVTQTPKHLITATGQRVTLRCSPRSGDLSVYWYQQSLDQGLQFLIQYYNGEERAKGNILERFSAQQFPDLHSELNLSSLELGDSALYFCASSALMGLADTQYFGPGTRLTVL.

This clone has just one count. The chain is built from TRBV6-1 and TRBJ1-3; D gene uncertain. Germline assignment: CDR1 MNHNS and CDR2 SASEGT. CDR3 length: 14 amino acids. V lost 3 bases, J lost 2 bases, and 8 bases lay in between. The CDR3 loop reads CASSDGGTGNTIYF. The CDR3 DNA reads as TGTGCCAGCAGTGATGGAGGCACTGGAAACACCATATATTTT.

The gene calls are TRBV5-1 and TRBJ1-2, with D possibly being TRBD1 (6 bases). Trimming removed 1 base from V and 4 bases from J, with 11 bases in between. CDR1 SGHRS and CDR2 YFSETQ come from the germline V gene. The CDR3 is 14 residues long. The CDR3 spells CASSLRGTTYGYTF. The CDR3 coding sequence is TGCGCCAGCAGCTTGAGGGGGACAACCTATGGCTACACCTTC.

CDR3: CAWSVTGFTF. CDR3 DNA sequence: TGTGCCTGGAGTGTAACGGGGTTCACCTTC. The gene calls are TRBV30 and TRBJ1-2; D unresolved. The CDR3 covers 10 residues. Germline lookup yields CDR1 GTSNPN and CDR2 SVGIG (reference sequence). V lost 0 bases and J lost 13, with 9 bases in between.

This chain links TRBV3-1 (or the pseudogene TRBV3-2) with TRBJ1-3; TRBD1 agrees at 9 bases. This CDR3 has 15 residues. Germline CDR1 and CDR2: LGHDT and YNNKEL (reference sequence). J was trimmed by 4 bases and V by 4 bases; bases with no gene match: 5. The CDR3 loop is CASSRRTGAGNTIYF. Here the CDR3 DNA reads TGTGCCAGCAGCCGAAGGACAGGGGCCGGAAACACCATATATTTT.

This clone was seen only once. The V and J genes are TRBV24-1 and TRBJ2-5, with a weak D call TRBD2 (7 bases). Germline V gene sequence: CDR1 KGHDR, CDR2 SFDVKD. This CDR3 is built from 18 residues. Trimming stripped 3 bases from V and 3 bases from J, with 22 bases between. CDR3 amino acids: CATSDADPGGGGKETQYF. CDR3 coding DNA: TGTGCCACCAGTGATGCTGATCCCGGGGGAGGGGGGAAAGAGACCCAGTACTTC.

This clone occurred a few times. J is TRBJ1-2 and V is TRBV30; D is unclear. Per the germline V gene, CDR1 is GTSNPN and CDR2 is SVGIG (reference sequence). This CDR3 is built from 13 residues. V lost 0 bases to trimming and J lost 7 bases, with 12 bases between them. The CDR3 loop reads CAWSVQRFSGYTF. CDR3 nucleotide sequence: TGTGCCTGGAGTGTACAGAGATTTTCTGGCTACACCTTC.

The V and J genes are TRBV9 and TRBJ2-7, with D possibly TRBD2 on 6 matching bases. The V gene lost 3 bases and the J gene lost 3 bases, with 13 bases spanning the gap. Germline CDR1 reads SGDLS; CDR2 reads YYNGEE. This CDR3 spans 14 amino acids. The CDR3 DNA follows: TGTGCCAGCAGCGAGGGAGGTAGGGACTACGAGCAGTACTTC. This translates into CASSEGGRDYEQYF.

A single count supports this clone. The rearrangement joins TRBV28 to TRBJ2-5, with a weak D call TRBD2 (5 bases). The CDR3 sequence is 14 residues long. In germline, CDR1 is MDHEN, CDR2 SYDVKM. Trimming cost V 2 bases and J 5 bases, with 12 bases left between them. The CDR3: CASSLHGILETQYF. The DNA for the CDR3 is TGTGCCAGCAGTTTACACGGGATTTTGGAGACCCAGTACTTC.

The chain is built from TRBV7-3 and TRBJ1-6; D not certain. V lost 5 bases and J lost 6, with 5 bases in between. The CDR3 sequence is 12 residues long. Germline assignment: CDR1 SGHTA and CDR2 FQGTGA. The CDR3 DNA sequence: TGTGCCAGCAGCGAACCTAATTCACCCCTCCACTTT. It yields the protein CASSEPNSPLHF.

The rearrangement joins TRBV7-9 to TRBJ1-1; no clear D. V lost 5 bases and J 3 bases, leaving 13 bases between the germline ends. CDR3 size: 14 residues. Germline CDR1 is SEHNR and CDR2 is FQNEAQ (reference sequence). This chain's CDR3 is CASSGTGRDTEAFF. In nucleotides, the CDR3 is TGTGCCAGCAGCGGAACCGGGAGGGACACTGAAGCTTTCTTT.